The present T cell receptor beta chain was sequenced within a study of identical twins. Each donor (without exception) was a healthy Caucasian. Via MiXCR, TCRdb re-called the 5' RACE reads, giving one row per CDR3 protein. Of fewer than 350,000 distinct CDR3 sequences in the sample, under 9.5% were seen once. At least ten counts were recorded for this clonotype. The antigen is undetermined. Study-level results: Memory repertoires lacked the insertion deficit that abundant cord blood beta clonotypes showed.

This CDR3 has 18 residues. These data also formed part of another study, on yellow fever vaccine responses in identical twins.

The sequence derives from a woman aged 18-29 years in good health. Specimen: memory (CD45RO+) T cells sorted from blood. The genes are TRBV21-1 and TRBJ2-5; the table assigns TRBD1, which was not confirmed against the DNA. TRBV21-1 is listed as a pseudogene. CDR3 DNA: TGTGCCAGCAGCAAAGAATGGTGGCAGGGTCCGATAGCGGAGACCCAGTACTTC. Protein sequence: CASSKEWWQGPIAETQYF.